This TCR beta chain was sequenced in a study of blood T cell repertoires in COVID-19. This clone turned up a few times. Profiled with immunoSEQ multiplex PCR; TCRdb holds only in-frame clones, not every one. The table lists 150,000 to 200,000 clones, over 70% of them singletons, with 10% to 15% in the top ten. V was clipped by 4 bases and J by 0 bases; unmatched bases: 10. Germline CDR1 SGDLS, CDR2 YYNGEE. This CDR3 contains 19 residues. Material: PBMCs or T cells enriched from blood (not recorded which). This receptor was taken from a woman aged 55 to 70 who had recovered from COVID-19. V and J are TRBV9 and TRBJ2-2; TRBD1 matches at 12 bases. The CDR3: CASSPRPGQGAPNTGELFF. The CDR3 nucleotides are TGTGCCAGCAGCCCCAGACCGGGACAGGGGGCGCCGAACACCGGGGAGCTGTTTTTT.